The 32 T cell receptor beta chains below come from one sample, sequenced in a study of cytomegalovirus exposure and HLA in healthy donors. PCR involved 60 Vbeta and 13 Jbeta primers. The table came from immunoSEQ multiplex PCR; TCRdb's copy has only in-frame clones and leaves some out. Of under 200,000 clones in the sample, 86% were seen once. The sequencing sample was made of PBMCs. These receptors were taken from a woman aged 25 to 39 in good health and CMV-seronegative.

The chain employs TRBV28 and TRBJ2-7, with 8 bases matching TRBD1. Germline V gene data show CDR1 as MDHEN and CDR2 as SYDVKM. This CDR3 contains 15 residues. V dropped 7 bases and J dropped 5; count of bases not matched to a gene: 13. The CDR3 DNA is TGTGCCAGCACCCTTCTAGGACAGGGACACAACGAGCAGTACTTC. Its protein product is CASTLLGQGHNEQYF.

V gene TRBV15 combines with J gene TRBJ2-7; 9 nucleotides line up with TRBD1. In germline, CDR1 is LNHNV, CDR2 YYDKDF (reference sequence). This CDR3 contains 16 residues. Losses at the gene ends were 0 bases for V and 2 bases for J; bases not matched to a gene: 5. DNA of the CDR3: TGTGCCACCAGCAGAGACCTCCGGACAGGGGCCTACGAGCAGTACTTC. It is translated as CATSRDLRTGAYEQYF.

The chain employs TRBV5-1 and TRBJ2-5; 7 bases are a match to TRBD2. Germline CDR1 and CDR2: SGHRS and YFSETQ. Losses at the gene ends were 0 bases for V and 7 bases for J; bases not matched to a gene: 3. This CDR3 region has 13 residues. The CDR3 DNA is TGCGCCAGCAGCTTGGAGCGGGGTGGGACCCAGTACTTC. It specifies CASSLERGGTQYF.

The chain joins TRBV10-1 to TRBJ2-5; the match to TRBD2 covers 13 bases. The CDR3 loop spans 16 amino acids. Germline V lookup: CDR1 WNHNN, CDR2 SYGVQD (reference sequence). V trimming: 5 bases; J trimming: 2 bases; junction bases outside the gene matches: 5. The CDR3 DNA sequence: TGCGCCAGCAGTTTCGGACTAGCGGGGGAACAAGAGACCCAGTACTTC. It translates to CASSFGLAGEQETQYF.

The rearrangement joins TRBV11-2 to TRBJ2-5, with a weak D call TRBD2 (6 bases). CDR1 is SGHAT and CDR2 is FQNNGV in the germline V gene. V lost 5 bases and J 4 bases, leaving 11 bases between the germline ends. CDR3 size: 13 residues. In DNA form, the CDR3 reads TGTGCCAGCAGCCCGGGAGTCGGAGAGACCCAGTACTTC. Protein: CASSPGVGETQYF.

The chain links TRBV5-5 to TRBJ2-3; 12 bases match TRBD2. The CDR3 contains 16 residues. J lost 4 bases, V lost 4 bases, and 7 bases had no gene match. Germline CDR1 and CDR2: SGHKS and YYEKEE (reference sequence). The DNA for the CDR3 is TGTGCCAGCAGCCCGCTCCCTAGCGGGGGGGCAGATACGCAGTATTTT. This translates into CASSPLPSGGADTQYF.

The chain joins TRBV5-4 to TRBJ2-5; 11 bases line up with TRBD2. CDR1 and CDR2 (germline): SGHNT, YYREEE (reference sequence). The CDR3 covers 16 residues. The trim removed 0 bases at V and 5 bases at J, leaving 6 bases unmatched. CDR3: CASSLGPPSGGETQYF. Written as DNA, the CDR3 is TGTGCCAGCAGCTTGGGACCGCCTAGCGGGGGGGAGACCCAGTACTTC.

The rearrangement uses TRBV10-3 and TRBJ2-7; the D gene is possibly TRBD2 (6 bases). CDR1 and CDR2 (germline): ENHRY, SYGVKD. The CDR3 covers 14 residues. Deletions cut 0 bases from V and 5 bases from J, with 11 bases between. The chain's CDR3 is CAISESGGGNEQYF. CDR3 nucleotide sequence: TGTGCCATCAGTGAGTCGGGGGGAGGAAACGAGCAGTACTTC.

The chain carries TRBV18 and TRBJ2-7; 9 bases line up with TRBD1. J gave up 6 bases and V 1 base, and 4 bases lay outside the gene matches. This CDR3 has 14 amino acids. The germline V gene has CDR1 KGHSH and CDR2 LQKENI. The CDR3 spells CASSPLQGAGEQYF. DNA for the CDR3: TGTGCCAGCTCACCACTACAGGGGGCGGGCGAGCAGTACTTC. Full variable domain (missing parts from reference TRBV18 and TRBJ2-7): NAGVMQNPRHLVRRRGQEARLRCSPMKGHSHVYWYRQLPEEGLKFMVYLQKENIIDESGMPKERFSAEFPKEGPSILRIQQVVRGDSAAYFCASSPLQGAGEQYFGPGTRLTVT.

J is TRBJ2-5 and V is TRBV28, with D perhaps TRBD2 (5 bases). The germline CDR1 and CDR2 sequences are MDHEN and SYDVKM. The V end was cut by 1 base, the J end by 4 bases, with 7 bases between. This CDR3 is built from 13 residues. The CDR3 region is CASSLLGRETQYF. CDR3 sequence (DNA): TGTGCCAGCAGTTTATTAGGGAGAGAGACCCAGTACTTC. Drawing the rest from reference TRBV28 and TRBJ2-5, the complete variable domain is DVKVTQSSRYLVKRTGEKVFLECVQDMDHENMFWYRQDPGLGLRLIYFSYDVKMKEKGDIPEGYSVSREKKERFSLILESASTNQTSMYLCASSLLGRETQYFGPGTRLLVL.

The gene calls are TRBV7-8 and TRBJ2-7; D possibly corresponds to TRBD2 (5 bases). In germline, CDR1 is SGHVS, CDR2 FQNEAQ. Trimming stripped 0 bases from V and 9 bases from J, with 18 bases between. There are 15 residues in the CDR3. CDR3 coding DNA: TGTGCCAGCAGCTTAGCGAGTAGCGAGCTCTGGGGGCAGTACTTC. Translation: CASSLASSELWGQYF.

The V and J genes are TRBV29-1 and TRBJ2-3; 10 nucleotides align to TRBD1. Germline values: CDR1 SQVTM, CDR2 ANQGSEA. The J segment lost 5 bases and the V segment lost 6 bases, leaving 5 bases of the junction unmatched. The CDR3 contains 13 residues. CDR3 region: CSVLDRGGDTQYF. The CDR3 nucleotides read TGCAGCGTACTGGACAGGGGGGGAGATACGCAGTATTTT.

This chain uses TRBV5-5 with TRBJ1-1; 7 bases align to TRBD1. J lost 4 bases, V lost 3 bases, and 6 bases had no gene match. The CDR3 has 14 residues. CDR1 is SGHKS and CDR2 is YYEKEE in the germline V gene (reference sequence). The CDR3 DNA sequence: TGTGCCAGCAGCTCGACAGGGACGGGCACTGAAGCTTTCTTT. This gives the protein CASSSTGTGTEAFF.

The genes are TRBV28 and TRBJ2-5, with 7 bases aligning to TRBD2. Trimming took 3 bases from V and 3 from J; bases not matched to a gene: 7. This CDR3 region has 15 residues. Germline V gene data show CDR1 as MDHEN and CDR2 as SYDVKM. CDR3 DNA: TGTGCCAGCAGTTTCCCTATGGGACTAAAAGAGACCCAGTACTTC. As protein: CASSFPMGLKETQYF.

This sequence joins TRBV11-2 and TRBJ2-1; 10 nucleotides match TRBD1. Unmatched junction bases numbered 5, after V lost 1 base and J lost 5 bases. This CDR3 has 16 residues. Looked up from germline, CDR1 is SGHAT and CDR2 is FQNNGV. The CDR3 region has the DNA TGTGCCAGCAGCTTAGGAGGGACAGGGGTCCACAATGAGCAGTTCTTC. This translates into CASSLGGTGVHNEQFF.

V and J are TRBV11-2 and TRBJ2-3, with no clear D. Trimming left V 3 bases short and J 2 bases short, with 9 bases between. This CDR3 has 14 residues. Germline CDR1 SGHAT, CDR2 FQNNGV. CDR3 sequence reads: CASSFGTDTDTQYF. The CDR3 DNA sequence: TGTGCCAGCAGCTTCGGTACTGACACAGATACGCAGTATTTT.

The rearrangement joins TRBV5-4 to TRBJ2-5; D possibly corresponds to TRBD1 (7 bases). Trimming removed 6 bases at V and 5 bases at J, with 14 bases between. The germline V gene encodes CDR1 SGHNT and CDR2 YYREEE (reference sequence). This CDR3 contains 13 residues. DNA for the CDR3: TGTGCCAGCAAAGCGACAGGGAGGGAGACCCAGTACTTC. Translation: CASKATGRETQYF.

This clone was detected only once. The V and J genes are TRBV5-1 and TRBJ2-3, with 10 bases that match TRBD2. The CDR3 covers 14 residues. Germline loops: CDR1 SGHRS, CDR2 YFSETQ. The junction had 2 bases not matched to a gene; V was cut back by 3 bases and J by 4 bases. The CDR3 loop is CASSSSGGPDTQYF. Written as DNA, the CDR3 is TGCGCCAGCAGCTCTAGCGGGGGTCCAGATACGCAGTATTTT.

The gene calls are TRBV4-1 and TRBJ2-3, with a tentative D call TRBD2 (7 bases). The CDR3 loop spans 15 amino acids. The germline V gene encodes CDR1 MGHRA and CDR2 YSYEKL. The ends were cut back, 5 bases at V and 4 bases at J, with 16 bases in the middle. CDR3 amino acids: CASSRIGGHSDTQYF. Written as DNA, the CDR3 is TGCGCCAGCAGCAGGATCGGGGGGCACTCAGATACGCAGTATTTT.

The V gene is TRBV6-1, the J gene TRBJ1-5; D gene ambiguous. V was cut by 4 bases and J by 2 bases, with 12 bases left in between. Per the germline V gene, CDR1 is MNHNS and CDR2 is SASEGT. This CDR3 is 15 amino acids long. CDR3 sequence (DNA): TGTGCCAGCAGTGTAGAGGGTCCGGGCAATCAGCCCCAGCATTTT. Its protein product is CASSVEGPGNQPQHF.

This rearrangement joins TRBV5-1 to TRBJ2-3; D remains unclear. In germline, CDR1 is SGHRS, CDR2 YFSETQ. The CDR3 is 12 residues long. The V and J ends lost 4 bases and 1 base respectively, with 4 bases between them. DNA for the CDR3: TGCGCCAGCAGCGCGCGCACAGATACGCAGTATTTT. This codes for CASSARTDTQYF. The full variable domain, completed using reference TRBV5-1 and TRBJ2-3, is KAGVTQTPRYLIKTRGQQVTLSCSPISGHRSVSWYQQTPGQGLQFLFEYFSETQRNKGNFPGRFSGRQFSNSRSEMNVSTLELGDSALYLCASSARTDTQYFGPGTRLTVL.

The V call is TRBV5-1, the J call TRBJ2-7; 7 bases fit TRBD1. J lost 0 bases, V lost 4 bases, and 7 bases had no gene match. CDR3 size: 15 residues. Per the germline V gene, CDR1 is SGHRS and CDR2 is YFSETQ. As DNA, the CDR3 is TGCGCCAGCAGCCTCCGGGACAGCTACTCCTACGAGCAGTACTTC. Protein sequence: CASSLRDSYSYEQYF.

The sample holds one count of this clone. The chain joins TRBV6-6 to TRBJ1-1; perhaps TRBD1 as D (6 bases). Germline lookup yields CDR1 MNHNY and CDR2 SVGAGI (reference sequence). The CDR3 contains 13 residues. Trimming stripped 6 bases from V and 1 base from J, with 9 bases between. CDR3 sequence reads: CASSRQENTEAFF. CDR3 nucleotide sequence: TGTGCCAGCAGCCGACAGGAGAACACTGAAGCTTTCTTT.

This chain connects TRBV11-2 to TRBJ2-3; 12 positions agree with TRBD2. The CDR3 consists of 17 residues. Germline assignment: CDR1 SGHAT and CDR2 FQNNGV. Trimming removed 5 bases from V and 4 bases from J; junction bases left unmatched: 10. The CDR3: CASSPRLASGRADTQYF. Here the CDR3 DNA reads TGTGCCAGCAGCCCCAGATTGGCTAGCGGGAGGGCAGATACGCAGTATTTT.

This clone was seen just once. A junction end diverges from the germline sequence, so it may reflect a read error. The V and J genes are TRBV5-1 and TRBJ2-7, with 10 positions matching TRBD1. Germline V gene sequence: CDR1 SGHRS, CDR2 YFSETQ. CDR3 length: 14 residues. CDR3 amino acids: CASILATTGGEHYF. For the CDR3, the DNA is TGCGCCAGCATCTTAGCGACGACAGGGGGCGAGCATTACTTC. Using reference TRBV5-1 and TRBJ2-7 for the parts outside the CDR3, the full variable domain is KAGVTQTPRYLIKTRGQQVTLSCSPISGHRSVSWYQQTPGQGLQFLFEYFSETQRNKGNFPGRFSGRQFSNSRSEMNVSTLELGDSALYLCASILATTGGEHYFGPGTRLTVT.

CDR3 amino acids: CASSRTGAYNEQFF. The CDR3 bases are TGTGCCAGCAGCCGGACGGGGGCCTACAATGAGCAGTTCTTC. V gene TRBV27 combines with J gene TRBJ2-1; D perhaps matches TRBD2 (6 bases). There are 14 residues in the CDR3. Germline CDR1 MNHEY, CDR2 SMNVEV (reference sequence). V lost 6 bases and J lost 2, with 11 bases in between.

V is TRBV6-7 and J is TRBJ2-1; 7 positions match TRBD2. TRBV6-7 is an ORF for which the function is uncertain. The CDR3 sequence is 16 residues long. Unmatched junction bases numbered 4, after V lost 2 bases and J lost 0 bases. CDR3 amino acids: CASSYPERGSYNEQFF. CDR3 DNA: TGTGCCAGCAGTTACCCAGAGCGGGGCTCCTACAATGAGCAGTTCTTC.

This chain connects TRBV19 to TRBJ1-5, with 7 nucleotides matching TRBD1. The CDR3 is 16 amino acids. In germline, CDR1 is LNHDA, CDR2 SQIVND (reference sequence). V was clipped by 5 bases and J by 5 bases; unmatched bases: 12. CDR3 coding DNA: TGTGCCAGTAGTCCATCCCGCGACAGGGAGGATCAGCCCCAGCATTTT. Translation gives CASSPSRDREDQPQHF.

The chain recombines TRBV2 with TRBJ1-5; 10 nucleotides agree with TRBD1. CDR1 is SNHLY, CDR2 FYNNEI, per germline. Trimming at V came to 5 bases and at J to 7 bases, leaving 8 bases not matched to a gene. The CDR3 extends over 15 amino acids. In DNA, the CDR3 is TGTGCCAGCAGTAACCGACAGGGGGCGGGACAGCCCCAGCATTTT. Protein: CASSNRQGAGQPQHF.

This sequence joins TRBV28 and TRBJ2-7, with D maybe TRBD1 (9 bases). There are 18 residues in the CDR3. Germline values: CDR1 MDHEN, CDR2 SYDVKM. V was clipped by 5 bases and J by 5 bases, with 28 bases between them. CDR3 region: CASSHSGQGWRGVNEQYF. CDR3 nucleotides: TGTGCCAGCAGTCACTCTGGACAGGGGTGGCGGGGGGTAAACGAGCAGTACTTC.

The CDR3 here is CASSLVGLAEYNEQFF. The DNA for the CDR3 is TGTGCCAGCAGCTTAGTGGGACTAGCGGAGTACAATGAGCAGTTCTTC. The chain carries TRBV7-2 and TRBJ2-1; 11 bases fit TRBD2. V lost 1 base to trimming and J lost 4 bases; unmatched junction nucleotides: 3. CDR1 SGHTA and CDR2 FQGNSA come from the germline V gene. The CDR3 length is 16 residues.

The chain uses TRBV27 and TRBJ2-7, with 10 bases that match TRBD2. Germline CDR1 MNHEY, CDR2 SMNVEV (reference sequence). With V trimmed by 6 bases and J by 0 bases, 5 bases remained unmatched. CDR3 length: 15 residues. CDR3 sequence (DNA): TGTGCCAGCAGGGGGACTAGCGCGTACTCCTACGAGCAGTACTTC. Its translation: CASRGTSAYSYEQYF.